This T cell receptor beta chain was identified in a study of OX40 agonist ivuxolimab in advanced cancers. About the research overall: The patients received agonistic anti-OX40 (CD134) antibody ivuxolimab. Averaging about 60 years in age, with a range of 23 to 79, the cohort was around 83% male. Past anti-PD-1, anti-PD-L1 or anti-CTLA-4 therapy was accepted, and roughly 40% had received some.

CDR1 SQVTM and CDR2 ANQGSEA come from the germline V gene. V was clipped by 7 bases and J by 1 base, with 13 bases between them. CDR3 size: 13 residues. The repertoire was sequenced with immunoSEQ multiplex PCR; TCRdb's copy has only in-frame clones and lacks some. The table has tens of thousands of clones, around 89% seen once. This chain links TRBV29-1 with TRBJ1-1, with a possible D match to TRBD1 (6 bases). Sequencing was performed on CD4+ or CD8+ T cells sorted from blood, taken in a trial of the OX40 agonist ivuxolimab. The source is an adult with an advanced solid tumor such as melanoma, head and neck, liver or kidney cancer. CDR3 loop: CSGQPGQNTEAFF. DNA for the CDR3: TGCAGCGGTCAACCGGGACAGAACACTGAAGCTTTCTTT.